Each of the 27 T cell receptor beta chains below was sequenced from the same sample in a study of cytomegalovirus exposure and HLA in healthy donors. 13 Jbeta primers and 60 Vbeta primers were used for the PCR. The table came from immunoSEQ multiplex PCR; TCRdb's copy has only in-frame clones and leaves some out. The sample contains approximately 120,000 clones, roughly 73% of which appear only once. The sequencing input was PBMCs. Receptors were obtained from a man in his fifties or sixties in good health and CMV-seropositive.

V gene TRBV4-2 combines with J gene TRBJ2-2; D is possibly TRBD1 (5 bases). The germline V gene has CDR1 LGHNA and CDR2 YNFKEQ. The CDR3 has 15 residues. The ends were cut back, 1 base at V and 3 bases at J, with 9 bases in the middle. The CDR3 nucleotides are TGTGCCAGCAGCCAAGGTGGACATGACACCGGGGAGCTGTTTTTT. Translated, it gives CASSQGGHDTGELFF.

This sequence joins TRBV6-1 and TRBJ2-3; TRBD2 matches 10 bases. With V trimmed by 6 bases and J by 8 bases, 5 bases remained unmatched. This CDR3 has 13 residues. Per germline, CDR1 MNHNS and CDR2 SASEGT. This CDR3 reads CASRSSGGGTQYF. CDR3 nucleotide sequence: TGTGCCAGCAGATCTAGCGGGGGAGGTACGCAGTATTTT.

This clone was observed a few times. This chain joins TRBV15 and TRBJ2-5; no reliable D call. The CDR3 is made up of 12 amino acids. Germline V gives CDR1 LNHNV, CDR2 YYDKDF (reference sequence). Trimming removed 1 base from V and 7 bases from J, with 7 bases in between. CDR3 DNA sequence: TGTGCCACCAGCAGAGCGCAGGCGACCCAGTACTTC. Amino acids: CATSRAQATQYF.

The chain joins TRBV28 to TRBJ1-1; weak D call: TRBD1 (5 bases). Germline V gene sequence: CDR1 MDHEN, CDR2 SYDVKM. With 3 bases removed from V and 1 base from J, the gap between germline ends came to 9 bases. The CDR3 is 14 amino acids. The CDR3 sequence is CASSFGHKNTEAFF. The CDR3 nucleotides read TGTGCCAGCAGTTTCGGACACAAGAACACTGAAGCTTTCTTT.

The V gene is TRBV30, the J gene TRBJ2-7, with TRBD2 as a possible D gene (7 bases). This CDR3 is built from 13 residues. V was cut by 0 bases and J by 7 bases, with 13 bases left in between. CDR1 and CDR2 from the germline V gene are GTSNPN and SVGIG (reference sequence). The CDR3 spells CAWSVRGAREQYF. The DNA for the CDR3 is TGTGCCTGGAGTGTACGGGGGGCGCGGGAGCAGTACTTC.

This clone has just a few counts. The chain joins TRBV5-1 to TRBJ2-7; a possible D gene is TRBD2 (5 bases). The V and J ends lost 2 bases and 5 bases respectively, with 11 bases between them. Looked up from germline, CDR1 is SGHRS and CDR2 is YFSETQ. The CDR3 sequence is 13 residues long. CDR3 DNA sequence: TGCGCCAGCAGCTTCACACCCGGGGACGAGCAGTACTTC. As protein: CASSFTPGDEQYF. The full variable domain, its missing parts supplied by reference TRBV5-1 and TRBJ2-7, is KAGVTQTPRYLIKTRGQQVTLSCSPISGHRSVSWYQQTPGQGLQFLFEYFSETQRNKGNFPGRFSGRQFSNSRSEMNVSTLELGDSALYLCASSFTPGDEQYFGPGTRLTVT.

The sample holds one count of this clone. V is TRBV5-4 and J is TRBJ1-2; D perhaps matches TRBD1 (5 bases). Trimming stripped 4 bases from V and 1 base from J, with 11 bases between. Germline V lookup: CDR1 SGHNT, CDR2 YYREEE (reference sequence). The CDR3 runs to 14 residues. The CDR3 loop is CASSETDFNYGYTF. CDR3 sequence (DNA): TGTGCCAGCAGCGAGACAGATTTTAACTATGGCTACACCTTC.

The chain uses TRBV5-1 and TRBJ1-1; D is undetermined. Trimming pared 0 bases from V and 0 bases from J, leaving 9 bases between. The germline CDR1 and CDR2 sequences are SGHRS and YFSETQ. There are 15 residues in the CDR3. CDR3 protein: CASSLVPEMNTEAFF. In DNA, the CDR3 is TGCGCCAGCAGCTTGGTTCCCGAGATGAACACTGAAGCTTTCTTT.

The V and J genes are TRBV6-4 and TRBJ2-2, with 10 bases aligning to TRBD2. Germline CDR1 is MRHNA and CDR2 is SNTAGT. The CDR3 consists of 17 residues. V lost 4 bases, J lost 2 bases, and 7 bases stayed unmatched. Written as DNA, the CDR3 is TGTGCCAGCAGTGTTGTTGCTAGCGGGGGAAACACCGGGGAGCTGTTTTTT. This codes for CASSVVASGGNTGELFF.

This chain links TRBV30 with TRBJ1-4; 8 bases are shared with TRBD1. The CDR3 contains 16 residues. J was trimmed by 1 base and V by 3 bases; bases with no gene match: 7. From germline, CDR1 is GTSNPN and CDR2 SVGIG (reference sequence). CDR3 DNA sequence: TGTGCCTGGAGCGGACAGGGTTTGATAACTAATGAAAAACTGTTTTTT. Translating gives CAWSGQGLITNEKLFF.

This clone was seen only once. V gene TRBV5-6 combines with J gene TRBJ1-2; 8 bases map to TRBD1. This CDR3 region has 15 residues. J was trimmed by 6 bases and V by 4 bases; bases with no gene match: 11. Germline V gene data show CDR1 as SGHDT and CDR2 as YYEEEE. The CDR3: CASSPVQGARNGYTF. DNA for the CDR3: TGTGCCAGCAGCCCCGTGCAGGGGGCTAGGAATGGCTACACCTTC.

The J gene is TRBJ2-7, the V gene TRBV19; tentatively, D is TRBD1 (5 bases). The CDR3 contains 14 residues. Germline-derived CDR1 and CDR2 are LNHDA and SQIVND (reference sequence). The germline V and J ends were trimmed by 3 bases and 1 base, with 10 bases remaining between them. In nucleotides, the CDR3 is TGTGCCAGTAGTATGCAGGGCCGTTCCTACGAGCAGTACTTC. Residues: CASSMQGRSYEQYF.

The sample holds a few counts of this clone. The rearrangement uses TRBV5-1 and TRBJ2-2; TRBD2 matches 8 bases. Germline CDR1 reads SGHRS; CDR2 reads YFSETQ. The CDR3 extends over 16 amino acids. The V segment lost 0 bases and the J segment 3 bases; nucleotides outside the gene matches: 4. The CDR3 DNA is TGCGCCAGCAGCTTGGCCACTAGCGGACACACCGGGGAGCTGTTTTTT. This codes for CASSLATSGHTGELFF.

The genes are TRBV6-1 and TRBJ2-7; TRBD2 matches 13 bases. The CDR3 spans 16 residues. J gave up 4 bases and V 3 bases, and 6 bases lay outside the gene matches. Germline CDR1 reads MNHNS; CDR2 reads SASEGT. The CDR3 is CASSEYGTSGAYEQYF. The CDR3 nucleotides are TGTGCCAGCAGTGAGTACGGGACTAGCGGGGCTTACGAGCAGTACTTC.

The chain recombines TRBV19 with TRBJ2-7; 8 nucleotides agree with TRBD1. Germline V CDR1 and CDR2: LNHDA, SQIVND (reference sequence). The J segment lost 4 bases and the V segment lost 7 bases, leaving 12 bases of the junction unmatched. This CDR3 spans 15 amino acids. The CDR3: CASTPGTGVPYEQYF. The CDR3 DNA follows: TGTGCCAGTACCCCCGGGACAGGAGTACCTTACGAGCAGTACTTC.

This CDR3 is CASSFDSHHQPQHF. CDR3 coding DNA: TGTGCCAGCAGCTTCGACAGTCACCATCAGCCCCAGCATTTT. The chain links TRBV7-9 to TRBJ1-5, with D perhaps matching TRBD1 (5 bases). The germline V gene encodes CDR1 SEHNR and CDR2 FQNEAQ (reference sequence). This CDR3 comprises 14 residues. Trimming pared 3 bases from V and 5 bases from J, leaving 11 bases between.

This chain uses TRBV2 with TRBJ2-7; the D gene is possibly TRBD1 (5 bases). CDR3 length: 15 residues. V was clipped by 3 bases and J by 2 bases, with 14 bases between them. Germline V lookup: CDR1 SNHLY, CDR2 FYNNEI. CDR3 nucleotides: TGTGCCAGCAGTGATAGGGGTCTTCCCCCCTACGAGCAGTACTTC. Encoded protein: CASSDRGLPPYEQYF. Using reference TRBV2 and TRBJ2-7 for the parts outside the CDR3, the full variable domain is EPEVTQTPSHQVTQMGQEVILRCVPISNHLYFYWYRQILGQKVEFLVSFYNNEISEKSEIFDDQFSVERPDGSNFTLKIRSTKLEDSAMYFCASSDRGLPPYEQYFGPGTRLTVT.

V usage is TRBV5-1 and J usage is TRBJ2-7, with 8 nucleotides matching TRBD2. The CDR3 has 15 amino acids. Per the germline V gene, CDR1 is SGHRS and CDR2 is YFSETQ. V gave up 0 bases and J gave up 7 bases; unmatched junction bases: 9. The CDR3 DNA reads TGCGCCAGCAGCTTGGCCGGGACTAGAGTTTGGGAGCAGTACTTC. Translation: CASSLAGTRVWEQYF.

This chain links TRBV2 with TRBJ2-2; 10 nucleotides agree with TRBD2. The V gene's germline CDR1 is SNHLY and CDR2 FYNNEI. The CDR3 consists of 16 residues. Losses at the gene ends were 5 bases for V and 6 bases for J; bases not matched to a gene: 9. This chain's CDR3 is CASSLISGGAAGELFF. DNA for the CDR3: TGTGCCAGCAGTCTAATCAGCGGGGGGGCCGCCGGGGAGCTGTTTTTT. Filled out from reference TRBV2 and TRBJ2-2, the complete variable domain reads EPEVTQTPSHQVTQMGQEVILRCVPISNHLYFYWYRQILGQKVEFLVSFYNNEISEKSEIFDDQFSVERPDGSNFTLKIRSTKLEDSAMYFCASSLISGGAAGELFFGEGSRLTVL.

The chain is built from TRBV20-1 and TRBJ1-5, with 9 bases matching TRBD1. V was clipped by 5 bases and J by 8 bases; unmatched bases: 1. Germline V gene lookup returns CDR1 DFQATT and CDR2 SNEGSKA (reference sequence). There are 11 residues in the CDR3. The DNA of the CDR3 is TGCAGTGCTCGACAGGGGGAGCCCCAGCATTTT. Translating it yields CSARQGEPQHF.

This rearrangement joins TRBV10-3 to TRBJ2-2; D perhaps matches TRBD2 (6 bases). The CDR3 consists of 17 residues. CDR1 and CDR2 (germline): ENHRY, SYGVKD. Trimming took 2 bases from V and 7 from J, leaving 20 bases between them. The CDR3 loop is CAISEPGLGGVNGELFF. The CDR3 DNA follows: TGTGCCATCAGTGAGCCAGGATTGGGGGGAGTTAACGGGGAGCTGTTTTTT.

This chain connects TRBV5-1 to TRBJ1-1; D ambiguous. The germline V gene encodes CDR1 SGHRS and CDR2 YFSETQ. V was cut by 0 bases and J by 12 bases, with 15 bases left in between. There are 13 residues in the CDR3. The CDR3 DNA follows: TGCGCCAGCAGCTTGGATAGCGCCAGGCGGCCTTTCTTT. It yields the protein CASSLDSARRPFF. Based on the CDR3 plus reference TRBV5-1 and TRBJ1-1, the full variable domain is KAGVTQTPRYLIKTRGQQVTLSCSPISGHRSVSWYQQTPGQGLQFLFEYFSETQRNKGNFPGRFSGRQFSNSRSEMNVSTLELGDSALYLCASSLDSARRPFFGQGTRLTVV.

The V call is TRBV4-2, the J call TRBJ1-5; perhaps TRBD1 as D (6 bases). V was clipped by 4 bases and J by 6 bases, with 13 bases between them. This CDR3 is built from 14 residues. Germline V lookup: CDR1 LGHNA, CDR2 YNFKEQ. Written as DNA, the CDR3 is TGTGCCAGCAGCCCCGCAGGGGAGGGTCAGCCCCAGCATTTT. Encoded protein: CASSPAGEGQPQHF.

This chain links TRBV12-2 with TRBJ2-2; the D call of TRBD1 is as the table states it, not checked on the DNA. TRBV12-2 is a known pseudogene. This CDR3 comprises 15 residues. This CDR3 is CASRFSGIGTGELFF. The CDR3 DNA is TGTGCAAGTCGCTTTTCAGGGATTGGGACCGGGGAGCTGTTTTTT.

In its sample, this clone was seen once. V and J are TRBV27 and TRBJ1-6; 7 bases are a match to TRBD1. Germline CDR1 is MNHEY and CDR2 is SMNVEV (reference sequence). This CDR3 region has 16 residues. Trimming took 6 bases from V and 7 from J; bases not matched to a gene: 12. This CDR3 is CASRALGTAANSPLHF. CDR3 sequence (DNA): TGTGCCAGCAGGGCTCTAGGGACAGCGGCAAATTCACCCCTCCACTTT.

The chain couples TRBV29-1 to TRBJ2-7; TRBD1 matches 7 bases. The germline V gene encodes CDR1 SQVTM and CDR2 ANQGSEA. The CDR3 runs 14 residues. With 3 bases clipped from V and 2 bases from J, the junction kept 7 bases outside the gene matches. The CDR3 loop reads CSVDRQGEPYEQYF. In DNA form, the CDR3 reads TGCAGCGTTGATCGGCAGGGGGAACCCTACGAGCAGTACTTC.

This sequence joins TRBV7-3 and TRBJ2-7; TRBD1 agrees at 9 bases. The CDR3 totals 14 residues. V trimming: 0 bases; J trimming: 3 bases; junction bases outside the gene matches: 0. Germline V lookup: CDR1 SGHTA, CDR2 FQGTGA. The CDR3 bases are TGTGCCAGCAGCTTAACGGGACAGGGCTACGAGCAGTACTTC. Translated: CASSLTGQGYEQYF.